These 4 T cell receptor beta chains share one sample of origin, sequenced in a study of T cell changes during pregnancy in multiple sclerosis. The method was immunoSEQ multiplex PCR; TCRdb's version includes in-frame clones alone and lacks a portion of them. The repertoire consists of about 41,000 clones, with 85% to 95% occurring once and the leading ten covering 6% to 7%. The material was CD8+ T cells from peripheral blood mononuclear cells, obtained in the third trimester of pregnancy. Every receptor here comes from a female donor with multiple sclerosis, enrolled in a pregnancy study.

The rearrangement joins TRBV10-3 to TRBJ1-6; the D is unclear. The CDR3 loop spans 17 amino acids. CDR1 is ENHRY and CDR2 is SYGVKD in the germline V gene. Trimming removed 2 bases from V and 0 bases from J, with 11 bases in between. The DNA for the CDR3 is TGTGCCATCAGTGAGCCCGAAGAGAGCTCCTATAATTCACCCCTCCACTTT. It specifies CAISEPEESSYNSPLHF.

The J gene is TRBJ1-1, the V gene TRBV5-1, with D possibly matching TRBD1 (5 bases). The germline V gene has CDR1 SGHRS and CDR2 YFSETQ. The length of the CDR3 is 13 residues. Trimming shortened V by 3 bases and J by 1 base, and 7 bases separated the two germline ends. Written as DNA, the CDR3 is TGCGCCAGCAGCTATACAGGGAACACTGAAGCTTTCTTT. This sequence encodes CASSYTGNTEAFF.

The rearrangement uses TRBV4-3 and TRBJ1-1; TRBD1 is a possible D gene (5 bases). Per germline, CDR1 LGHNA and CDR2 YSLEER. The length of the CDR3 is 16 residues. The V and J ends lost 0 bases and 3 bases respectively, with 14 bases between them. The CDR3 sequence is CASSQELRQGDTEAFF. The CDR3 bases are TGCGCCAGCAGCCAAGAATTGAGGCAGGGTGACACTGAAGCTTTCTTT.

J is TRBJ2-7 and V is TRBV2, with 10 nucleotides matching TRBD2. CDR3 length equals 15 residues. Germline trimming cut 8 bases from V and 0 bases from J; bases unmatched to any gene: 7. Germline assignment: CDR1 SNHLY and CDR2 FYNNEI. CDR3 sequence: CASLILAGNSYEQYF. CDR3 sequence (DNA): TGTGCCAGCCTTATACTAGCGGGAAACTCCTACGAGCAGTACTTC. Full variable domain (outside the CDR3, taken from reference TRBV2 and TRBJ2-7): EPEVTQTPSHQVTQMGQEVILRCVPISNHLYFYWYRQILGQKVEFLVSFYNNEISEKSEIFDDQFSVERPDGSNFTLKIRSTKLEDSAMYFCASLILAGNSYEQYFGPGTRLTVT.